This paragraph reports one T cell receptor beta chain. This clone came up a few times. Its antigen remains unidentified. No base-level quality is on record; no much larger clone is a single base apart. This sample stems from a study of cytomegalovirus exposure and HLA in healthy donors (dated by TCRdb to about 2017). For context, the study as a whole: In an earlier analysis of roughly 500 of the donors, less than 350 Gb of sequence data and 90 million to 130 million unique TCR beta sequences from 180 million or so T cells were reported. A later analysis re-examined previously published TCR beta repertoires from over 500 donors and added high-resolution HLA genotyping to investigate patterns of TCR occurrence. Several DR-DQ haplotypes were handled as single units for association and clustering, since linkage in the cohort was strong. In addition to the first cohort of roughly 670 subjects, a separate validation cohort of some 120 different subjects was used. An early release that covered fewer than 750 HLA-typed donors contained 250 to 350 gigabases of sequencing data and 85 million to 100 million unique TCR sequences. Every discovery cohort repertoire had been produced on one sequencing platform. A later genetic analysis took genome-wide SNP genotypes for about 65% of the roughly 670 donors and used that subset as a discovery cohort. Rather than drawing on any new phenotypic data, the later analysis identified candidate immune exposures from TCR beta sequences and the way those sequences occurred across donors. Typing coverage varied by locus: roughly 620-630 donors for A, B, C, DRB1 and DQB1; more than 500 for DQA1; around 610 for DPA1; around 490 for DPB1. High-throughput TCR immunosequencing, statistical association of individual TCRs with disease status, and machine learning were combined to predict cytomegalovirus infection status. In an earlier analysis of 550 to 700 of the donors, high-throughput TCR beta sequencing was used to judge whether each TCR beta V gene segment behaved as functional or pseudogenic. Alongside the repertoire data, information on donor age, sex, ethnicity and CMV serostatus was compiled. Both class I and class II loci were covered by HLA typing, at four-digit resolution. Among the roughly 430 genotyped donors, approximately 77% belonged to the genetic ancestry cluster associated with self-reported Caucasian donors. Across about 370 genotyped donors of the cohort, an average of 235,054 unique TCR beta nucleotide sequences per donor were sequenced, and 15% to 20% of those sequences were non-productive. Using immunosequencing, the study profiled T cell repertoires from fewer than 850 subjects and related those repertoires to cytomegalovirus serostatus. The aim of the study was to test whether cataloging public T cell receptors could identify signatures of past pathogen exposure. Overall study results and their limits: A later analysis found that HLA-associated TCR beta chains were more clonally expanded and had lower generation probabilities than equally common non-associated chains. CMV serostatus was the only immune exposure information available for the cohort. Sequencing depth was assumed to be roughly uniform across donors in the presence/absence analyses, though that assumption may not hold. Linkage disequilibrium might explain the correlated functional status among segregating V segments, but an unknown experimental factor could not be excluded. Compared with the roughly 700-donor mean, donors in an Asian-associated ancestry cluster had fewer N-insertions in productive TCRs, according to a later genetic analysis. While some public TCRs were present in many individuals, most TCR sequences turned up only very rarely across donors. A later analysis found that TCR association rates varied across HLA loci, with DRB1 alleles showing the most associated TCRs and HLA-C alleles the fewest. The authors suggested that the approach could potentially be generalized to other disease states and immunological phenotypes. Some IMGT-functional V segments, including TRBV6-2 and TRBV6-3, could not be distinguished by the 87-base-pair reads and were therefore excluded. A cluster of highly shared sequence variants was judged likely to represent a technical artifact of the sequencing pipeline. In the study, 150 to 200 TCR beta chains were listed as associated with cytomegalovirus. Strong co-occurrence of HLA alleles, especially DR and DQ, made assigning TCR associations to individual alleles difficult. At a false discovery rate of 0.05, a later analysis linked some 17,000 TCR beta sequences to specific HLA alleles. V-gene and J-gene trimming of TCR beta chains was associated with a missense DCLRE1C variant in a later genetic analysis, and the association was replicated in an independent cohort. In this cohort, only TCR beta chains were sequenced, and detectable features were limited by the absence of alpha or paired-chain data. The classifier was reported to diagnose cytomegalovirus status with high specificity and sensitivity in both the original and validation cohorts. Several of the top co-occurrence clusters appeared to be linked to parvovirus B19, influenza, CMV and Epstein-Barr virus, according to a later analysis. A further reported finding was that TCR beta sequences accurately predicted the HLA-A and HLA-B alleles for most subjects in the first cohort. According to a later analysis, most CMV-associated TCR beta chains appeared to be HLA-restricted, and the HLA associations seemed to be driven largely by CMV exposure. Because counts were too low, seventeen rarely observed V segments, including chromosome 9 orphons, were left out of the earlier analysis of over 550 of the donors. Because HLA typing was unavailable for some donors at each locus, only the typed subset was used in association tests. In vitro tests confirmed that a few of the cytomegalovirus-associated TCR beta chains recognize cytomegalovirus antigens. In an earlier analysis of some 540 of the donors, most TCR beta V segments appeared in productive rearrangements about 87% or about 30% of the time, broadly matching IMGT annotations.

Receptor amplification or capture employed the immunoSEQ multiplex PCR assay. For the multiplex PCR, a mixture combining 60 forward primers for TCR Vbeta segments and 13 reverse primers for TCR Jbeta segments was used. A multiplex PCR assay on genomic DNA amplified the CDR3 region of rearranged TCR beta genes. The Illumina HiSeq System was used to sequence the amplified TCR beta libraries as 87-base-pair reads. The source study handled its data this way. A later analysis counted approximately 76 million unique TCR beta chains across the 666 repertoires, and around 9.9 million of these chains were shared by at least two donors. Raw reads were error-corrected and collapsed into unique sequences with a nearest-neighbor algorithm that merged closely related sequences to remove PCR and sequencing errors. CDR3 sequences were aligned to IMGT reference sequences to assign V, D and J gene segments. Each retained sequence needed at least a six-nucleotide match to both a V gene segment and a J gene segment. A rearrangement counted as productive if the CDR3 had no stop codons and remained in frame with V and J, and every other rearrangement counted as non-productive. Following IMGT convention, CDR3 was defined as the stretch from the second conserved V-encoded cysteine up to the conserved J-encoded phenylalanine. Sequences without an unambiguous match to a single V gene segment were excluded from the earlier analysis of approximately 600 of the donors. An earlier analysis of about 590 of the donors classified V segments as functional when productive rearrangements were above 56.7% and as segregating when the standard deviation between donors was above 5%. A statistical classification framework was built for diagnosing cytomegalovirus status from the catalog of TCR beta chain sequences. A later analysis assigned V and J genes by comparing TCR nucleotide sequences with IMGT/GENE-DB human TR gene sequences. A later analysis assigned CDR3 sequences and most-parsimonious VDJ recombination scenarios with the TCRdist pipeline. In a later analysis, each TCR beta chain was defined by its CDR3 amino acid sequence together with its V-gene family, and reads lacking a unique V-gene family were excluded. To address suspected cross-contamination and a sequencing artifact, a later analysis removed under 600 highly shared, low-generation-probability nucleotide sequences. A later analysis calculated a clonal expansion index for each public chain from normalized within-repertoire ranks of inferred template counts. A later analysis computed generation probabilities with a VDJ recombination model fitted to out-of-frame rearrangements, and checked the results against IGoR. A later analysis scored TCR-TCR, TCR-HLA and TCR-CMV co-occurrence with hypergeometric tests, applying a repertoire-size bias correction to TCR pairs. False discovery rates were estimated in a later analysis by permuting HLA or CMV assignments 20 times. In a later analysis, co-occurring TCRs were grouped with DBSCAN, and TCRdist sequence similarity was added when clustering was performed within HLA-allele-positive subsets. Co-occurrence clustering excluded repertoires with fewer than 30,000 or more than 120,000 public chains, plus five with anomalous nucleotide sharing. This is the immuneACCESS table as TCRdb keeps it, with only in-frame sequences that have V and J called. A part of the clones is gone; compared with another copy, unresolved V genes explain less than half, and the rest is unexplained. V, J and clone size were drawn from that table, and D and trimming were deduced from the DNA. For this sample there are about 130,000 clones; roughly a tenth appear just once. The top ten clonotypes cover 4.6% of the sample.

Reading the germline V gene gives CDR1 SGHDT and CDR2 YYEEEE. CDR3 length: 12 amino acids, cysteine to phenylalanine. The only DNA kept is the CDR3, 36 bases in frame from the first base. The trim is 7 bases for V and 0 bases for J, with a gap of 8 bases between the germline ends. The cohort was made up of under 800 healthy bone marrow donors. At the time of sampling, all cohort members were nominally healthy, though unrecorded immune exposures were likely present. The donor tested CMV seropositive and was one of the 289 seropositive cohort members. A peripheral blood sample was provided by each donor, and peripheral blood mononuclear cells were used for TCR beta sequencing. Genomic DNA extraction from the blood cell samples was performed with the Qiagen DNeasy Blood Extraction Kit.

Material for sequencing was PBMCs. The receptor comes from a woman younger than 30 in good health and CMV-seropositive. The V and J genes are TRBV5-6 and TRBJ2-7; the D gene is perhaps TRBD2, on 6 matching bases. The CDR3 loop reads CASAGSSYEQYF. The DNA reads TGTGCCAGCGCGGGGAGCTCCTACGAGCAGTACTTC.